The present entry profiles one TCR beta chain with its context. The PCR used 60 Vbeta and 13 Jbeta primers. Only in-frame clones appear in the TCRdb table, and some are missing; sequencing was by immunoSEQ multiplex PCR. This sample has some 100,000 clones; approximately 75% occur once, and the top ten carry approximately 3%. Germline V gene sequence: CDR1 SGHNT, CDR2 YYREEE (reference sequence). This CDR3 spans 12 amino acids. The germline V and J ends were trimmed by 1 base and 5 bases, with 6 bases remaining between them. The sample originates from a study of cytomegalovirus exposure and HLA in healthy donors.

Sequencing was carried out using PBMCs. The receptor comes from a female donor in good health and CMV-seropositive. The chain joins TRBV5-4 to TRBJ2-5; D is ambiguous. In DNA, the CDR3 is TGTGCCAGCAGCTTGATATCTGAGACCCAGTACTTC. It translates to CASSLISETQYF.